This is a list of T cell receptor beta chains from one sample in a study of lymphopenia after photon versus proton radiotherapy. Profiled with immunoSEQ multiplex PCR; TCRdb holds only in-frame clones, not every one. The sample has more than 80,000 clones, about 86% seen once. Sequenced material: peripheral blood, taken from a patient treated with proton-based radiotherapy. Every receptor here comes from a man in his sixties with pancreatic cancer. CDR3s include the opening cysteine and the closing phenylalanine or tryptophan. D genes are given only for firm matches. Some rows mark clone size as missing; the rest say once, few, many or name a class of expanded clone.

abundance: few; d_gene: .; j_gene: TRBJ2-7; v_gene: TRBV28; CDR3nt: TGTGCCAGCAGACCCGAGGGGGTAGGGATGTACGAGCAGTACTTC; CDR3aa: CASRPEGVGMYEQYF
abundance: .; d_gene: .; j_gene: TRBJ1-3; v_gene: TRBV5-8; CDR3nt: TGTGCCAGCAGCTTGGCCGGGACGGACTCTGGAAACACCATATATTTT; CDR3aa: CASSLAGTDSGNTIYF
abundance: .; d_gene: .; j_gene: TRBJ2-6; v_gene: TRBV6-1; CDR3nt: TGTGCCAGCAGTGCCCAGAGGACTACGCGGGGCTCTGGGGCCAACGTCCTGACTTTC; CDR3aa: CASSAQRTTRGSGANVLTF
abundance: .; d_gene: .; j_gene: TRBJ1-3; v_gene: TRBV7-2; CDR3nt: TGTGCCAGCAGCTTAGTCTCACTGGGAAACACCATATATTTT; CDR3aa: CASSLVSLGNTIYF
abundance: .; d_gene: TRBD2; j_gene: TRBJ2-4; v_gene: TRBV28; CDR3nt: TGTGCCAGCAGTGGACCCTGGACTAGCGCTAAAAACATTCAGTACTTC; CDR3aa: CASSGPWTSAKNIQYF
abundance: .; d_gene: .; j_gene: TRBJ2-1; v_gene: TRBV21-1; CDR3nt: TGTGCCAGCAGCCAAAACAGGTATGAGCAGTTCTTC; CDR3aa: CASSQNRYEQFF
abundance: .; d_gene: .; j_gene: TRBJ1-2; v_gene: TRBV4-3; CDR3nt: TGCGCCAGCAGCCATGGGGACGTAGGATTGAATGGCTACACCTTC; CDR3aa: CASSHGDVGLNGYTF
abundance: .; d_gene: .; j_gene: TRBJ1-3; v_gene: TRBV9; CDR3nt: TGTGCCAGCAGCAACGTAGGAAACACCATATATTTT; CDR3aa: CASSNVGNTIYF
abundance: .; d_gene: .; j_gene: TRBJ2-7; v_gene: TRBV27; CDR3nt: TGTGCCAGCCGACCGGGACAAATCTCCTACGAGCAGTACTTC; CDR3aa: CASRPGQISYEQYF
abundance: .; d_gene: .; j_gene: TRBJ2-6; v_gene: TRBV6-6; CDR3nt: TGTGCCAGCACTAGCCAGTCCGGGGCCAACGTCCTGACTTTC; CDR3aa: CASTSQSGANVLTF
abundance: .; d_gene: TRBD1; j_gene: TRBJ1-4; v_gene: TRBV28; CDR3nt: TGTGCCTCAGGGGGGGGGTATGAAAAACTGTTTTTT; CDR3aa: CASGGGYEKLFF